The TCR beta chain under discussion was sequenced for a study of cytomegalovirus exposure and HLA in healthy donors. For the study at large: In a later analysis, it was reported that the 110 or so validation repertoires had been produced on the same platform as the roughly 700 repertoires belonging to the first cohort.

The germline V and J ends were trimmed by 6 bases and 8 bases, with 11 bases remaining between them. This CDR3 is built from 12 residues. CDR1 is MNHEY and CDR2 is SVGAGI in the germline V gene. Findings and caveats of the study: According to the study, around 160 TCR beta chains were cytomegalovirus-associated. Testing in vitro showed a few CMV-associated chains specific for CMV antigens.

About this clone: The antigen remains unidentified.

The data were produced by immunoSEQ multiplex PCR, yet TCRdb's version contains in-frame clones alone and is incomplete. The table includes over 100,000 clones, 89% detected once. The specimen sequenced was PBMCs. This TCR was sampled from a woman younger than 35 in good health and CMV-seronegative. V and J are TRBV6-5 and TRBJ2-1, with a weak D call TRBD1 (6 bases). CDR3 DNA sequence: TGTGCCAGCAGCCTACAGGGCGATGAGCAGTTCTTC. Protein product: CASSLQGDEQFF.